Below, 32 T cell receptor beta chains from the same sample are listed, as sequenced in a study of shared clonotypes between healthy human individuals. Sequencing was performed with immunoSEQ multiplex PCR; in TCRdb, only in-frame clones are kept and a portion is missing. The sample shows about 2,200,000 clones, about 93% of them seen only once. Only CD45RO-negative cells positively selected for CCR7 counted as naive CD8 cells, so terminally differentiated effector memory CD45RA+ cells were excluded. What was sequenced was naive CD8+ T cells from PBMCs. The receptors come from a man aged 18-30 years in good health. Some clones in this sample may be carry-over from other donors' samples.

This chain connects TRBV4-3 to TRBJ1-1; D is uncertain. V lost 4 bases, J lost 3 bases, and 9 bases lay in between. CDR3 length equals 13 residues. From germline, CDR1 is LGHNA and CDR2 YSLEER. CDR3 amino acids: CASSPSIYTEAFF. The CDR3 region has the DNA TGCGCCAGCAGCCCCTCCATTTACACTGAAGCTTTCTTT.

The gene calls are TRBV7-9 and TRBJ2-7; the match to TRBD1 covers 8 bases. The CDR3 consists of 15 residues. After removal of 6 bases from V and 2 bases from J, the junction contained 9 bases not matched to a gene. Per germline, CDR1 SEHNR and CDR2 FQNEAQ (reference sequence). CDR3 region: CASSPVDRGTYEQYF. As DNA, the CDR3 is TGTGCCAGCAGTCCTGTCGACAGGGGCACCTACGAGCAGTACTTC.

This sequence joins TRBV19 and TRBJ1-5; D is perhaps TRBD1 (6 bases). This CDR3 has 14 amino acids. With 5 bases removed from V and 4 bases from J, the gap between germline ends came to 12 bases. Germline CDR1 LNHDA, CDR2 SQIVND (reference sequence). For the CDR3, the DNA is TGTGCCAGTAGTCCGCCGGGGGCAAATCAGCCCCAGCATTTT. Its protein product is CASSPPGANQPQHF.

The rearrangement links TRBV9 to TRBJ2-7; 11 bases match TRBD2. Germline V gives CDR1 SGDLS, CDR2 YYNGEE. This CDR3 comprises 20 residues. V was clipped by 4 bases and J by 0 bases; unmatched bases: 18. CDR3 nucleotides: TGTGCCAGCAGCCGCTTCTCCGGGACTAGCGGAGACCCGAGCTCCTACGAGCAGTACTTC. This encodes CASSRFSGTSGDPSSYEQYF.

V gene TRBV9 combines with J gene TRBJ2-2, with TRBD2 matching 9 bases. Germline V gives CDR1 SGDLS, CDR2 YYNGEE. Trimming at V came to 4 bases and at J to 1 base, leaving 8 bases not matched to a gene. The CDR3 has 17 residues. The CDR3 DNA reads TGTGCCAGCAGCCCCTCTCTTAGCGGGAGGAACACCGGGGAGCTGTTTTTT. Encoded protein: CASSPSLSGRNTGELFF.

The CDR3 reads CASSQRRDGYTF. The CDR3 DNA reads as TGCGCCAGCAGCCAACGAAGGGATGGCTACACCTTC. This chain connects TRBV4-1 to TRBJ1-2; no definite D call. Germline V gene sequence: CDR1 MGHRA, CDR2 YSYEKL. V lost 2 bases and J 6 bases, leaving 7 bases between the germline ends. This CDR3 has 12 residues.

On this clone itself: The same CDR3 can be traced to other DNA sequences in this sample. This chain links TRBV19 with TRBJ2-1; a weak D match, TRBD1 (6 bases). V gave up 5 bases and J gave up 0 bases, with 11 bases separating them. The V gene's germline CDR1 is LNHDA and CDR2 SQIVND (reference sequence). There are 15 residues in the CDR3. The CDR3 DNA follows: TGTGCCAGTAGTCTAACAGGGAGCTCCTACAATGAGCAGTTCTTC. Amino acids: CASSLTGSSYNEQFF.

This clone came up once. The rearrangement uses TRBV5-5 and TRBJ2-7, with D unresolved. There are 13 residues in the CDR3. Germline V CDR1 and CDR2: SGHKS, YYEKEE (reference sequence). V gave up 0 bases and J gave up 9 bases, with 13 bases separating them. The CDR3 spells CASSLVASKGQYF. The CDR3 nucleotides are TGTGCCAGCAGCTTGGTGGCGTCAAAGGGGCAGTACTTC. Drawing the rest from reference TRBV5-5 and TRBJ2-7, the complete variable domain is DAGVTQSPTHLIKTRGQQVTLRCSPISGHKSVSWYQQVLGQGPQFIFQYYEKEERGRGNFPDRFSARQFPNYSSELNVNALLLGDSALYLCASSLVASKGQYFGPGTRLTVT.

CDR3 sequence (DNA): TGTGCCAGCAGCGGCCGGGACATCTCCTACAATGAGCAGTTCTTC. Translated: CASSGRDISYNEQFF. The gene calls are TRBV7-9 and TRBJ2-1; D is possibly TRBD1 (6 bases). V lost 5 bases, J lost 0 bases, and 11 bases lay in between. The germline V gene encodes CDR1 SEHNR and CDR2 FQNEAQ (reference sequence). CDR3 length: 15 residues.

V is TRBV7-8 and J is TRBJ1-4, with TRBD1 identical over 8 bases. This CDR3 spans 18 amino acids. V shed 5 bases, J shed 4 bases, and the junction held 15 bases outside the gene matches. Germline loops: CDR1 SGHVS, CDR2 FQNEAQ. Here the CDR3 DNA reads TGTGCCAGCAGCAACCCGGGACAGGCGAGACTCCTTAATGAAAAACTGTTTTTT. Amino acid sequence: CASSNPGQARLLNEKLFF.

This clone was recorded once. The rearrangement joins TRBV10-3 to TRBJ2-5; D is perhaps TRBD2 (6 bases). CDR1 and CDR2 (germline): ENHRY, SYGVKD. The length of the CDR3 is 12 residues. Trimming left V 10 bases short and J 5 bases short, with 14 bases between. The DNA for the CDR3 is TGTGCCACATTGGGACTGGACGAGACCCAGTACTTC. It yields the protein CATLGLDETQYF.

The J gene is TRBJ2-1, the V gene TRBV9; 8 positions match TRBD1. Germline values: CDR1 SGDLS, CDR2 YYNGEE. The V segment lost 0 bases and the J segment 7 bases; nucleotides outside the gene matches: 9. This CDR3 has 16 residues. The chain's CDR3 is CASSVAPQGARNEQFF. CDR3 sequence (DNA): TGTGCCAGCAGCGTAGCACCCCAGGGGGCGCGTAATGAGCAGTTCTTC.

This sequence joins TRBV15 and TRBJ2-7; 8 bases agree with TRBD1. The germline CDR1 and CDR2 sequences are LNHNV and YYDKDF (reference sequence). V was clipped by 3 bases and J by 3 bases; unmatched bases: 4. The CDR3 length is 14 residues. The CDR3, as DNA: TGTGCCACCAGCAGCCTTGGACAGGGCTACGAGCAGTACTTC. Protein product: CATSSLGQGYEQYF. The full variable domain, rest sourced from reference TRBV15 and TRBJ2-7, is DAMVIQNPRYQVTQFGKPVTLSCSQTLNHNVMYWYQQKSSQAPKLLFHYYDKDFNNEADTPDNFQSRRPNTSFCFLDIRSPGLGDTAMYLCATSSLGQGYEQYFGPGTRLTVT.

The chain combines TRBV9 with TRBJ2-5; 8 bases agree with TRBD2. The germline gives CDR1 SGDLS, CDR2 YYNGEE. This CDR3 spans 19 amino acids. The trim removed 0 bases at V and 0 bases at J, leaving 13 bases unmatched. CDR3 coding DNA: TGTGCCAGCAGCGTAGCCCAAAAGCCGGGAGGGACGGACCAAGAGACCCAGTACTTC. Its translation: CASSVAQKPGGTDQETQYF.

The gene calls are TRBV4-1 and TRBJ2-2; the D is unclear. The V end was cut by 1 base, the J end by 0 bases, with 6 bases between. The CDR3 consists of 15 residues. Germline V CDR1 and CDR2: MGHRA, YSYEKL. Here the CDR3 DNA reads TGCGCCAGCAGCCAAGTCCTATCGAACACCGGGGAGCTGTTTTTT. It encodes CASSQVLSNTGELFF.

This clone came up once. CDR3 amino acids: CASGQDNQPQHF. The CDR3 DNA reads as TGTGCCAGCGGGCAGGACAATCAGCCCCAGCATTTT. The genes are TRBV7-9 and TRBJ1-5; D is uncertain. Deletions cut 8 bases from V and 3 bases from J, with 8 bases between. This CDR3 is 12 amino acids long. Germline V lookup: CDR1 SEHNR, CDR2 FQNEAQ (reference sequence).

V gene TRBV9 combines with J gene TRBJ1-5, with no clear D. Germline lookup yields CDR1 SGDLS and CDR2 YYNGEE. Trimming took off 0 bases at V and 8 bases at J, with 12 bases between the two ends. This CDR3 is built from 14 residues. CDR3 amino acids: CASSVAAGSEPQHF. In DNA, the CDR3 is TGTGCCAGCAGCGTAGCAGCGGGTTCCGAGCCCCAGCATTTT.

This clone was counted only a few times. The V gene is TRBV30, the J gene TRBJ1-1; D is undetermined. The germline V and J ends were trimmed by 0 bases and 3 bases, with 8 bases remaining between them. Germline V lookup: CDR1 GTSNPN, CDR2 SVGIG (reference sequence). This CDR3 is 13 amino acids long. The CDR3 sequence is CAWSVAAYTEAFF. CDR3 sequence (DNA): TGTGCCTGGAGTGTCGCAGCATACACTGAAGCTTTCTTT.

This chain joins TRBV5-4 and TRBJ1-1; no clear D gene. The CDR3 runs 8 residues. Germline V gene sequence: CDR1 SGHNT, CDR2 YYREEE (reference sequence). The CDR3 here is CVGTEAFF. The DNA of the CDR3 is TGTGTAGGCACTGAAGCTTTCTTT.

The chain carries TRBV13 and TRBJ2-2; TRBD1 matches at 8 bases. Trimming at V came to 7 bases and at J to 3 bases, leaving 4 bases not matched to a gene. The CDR3 sequence is 14 residues long. CDR1 is PRHDT, CDR2 FYEKMQ, per germline (reference sequence). CDR3 region: CASNGQGYTGELFF. CDR3 in DNA: TGTGCCAGCAACGGACAGGGTTACACCGGGGAGCTGTTTTTT.

With regard to this clone: The sample carries other DNA sequences with the same CDR3. The chain uses TRBV19 and TRBJ1-1, with D possibly matching TRBD1 (5 bases). Germline V gene sequence: CDR1 LNHDA, CDR2 SQIVND (reference sequence). Trimming pared 7 bases from V and 0 bases from J, leaving 9 bases between. This CDR3 has 13 amino acids. The CDR3 region has the DNA TGTGCCAGTAAGGCGGGGCTGAACACTGAAGCTTTCTTT. Translated: CASKAGLNTEAFF.

The chain employs TRBV2 and TRBJ2-2; D not certain. The germline gives CDR1 SNHLY, CDR2 FYNNEI. CDR3 length: 14 residues. Trimming cost V 6 bases and J 1 base, with 9 bases left between them. The CDR3 here is CASRGHENTGELFF. CDR3 nucleotide sequence: TGTGCCAGCAGGGGCCATGAGAACACCGGGGAGCTGTTTTTT. The full variable domain, completed using reference TRBV2 and TRBJ2-2, is EPEVTQTPSHQVTQMGQEVILRCVPISNHLYFYWYRQILGQKVEFLVSFYNNEISEKSEIFDDQFSVERPDGSNFTLKIRSTKLEDSAMYFCASRGHENTGELFFGEGSRLTVL.

This clone has only one observation. DNA for the CDR3: TGTGCCAGCAGCGGGGGACAGGAAAATCAGCCCCAGCATTTT. Translation: CASSGGQENQPQHF. This chain joins TRBV9 and TRBJ1-5; 8 nucleotides line up with TRBD1. The V and J ends lost 3 bases and 4 bases, in that order; junction bases with no gene match: 3. Germline V gene lookup returns CDR1 SGDLS and CDR2 YYNGEE. The CDR3 has 14 residues.

The chain is built from TRBV5-1 and TRBJ1-1; no firm D call. Trimming cost V 3 bases and J 4 bases, with 13 bases left between them. The CDR3 loop spans 14 amino acids. Per germline, CDR1 SGHRS and CDR2 YFSETQ. The CDR3 is CASSSENGGTEAFF. In DNA, the CDR3 is TGCGCCAGCAGCTCGGAGAACGGCGGCACTGAAGCTTTCTTT.

This chain links TRBV6-5 with TRBJ2-7; D ambiguous. Germline CDR1 MNHEY, CDR2 SVGAGI. The CDR3 consists of 13 residues. The V end lost 2 bases, the J end lost 6 bases, and 11 bases lay between the germline ends. CDR3 in amino acids: CASSYRHPFEQYF. The CDR3 bases are TGTGCCAGCAGTTACCGACACCCATTCGAGCAGTACTTC.

This sequence joins TRBV27 and TRBJ2-7, with D possibly being TRBD2 (5 bases). CDR3 length: 14 amino acids. Trimming removed 2 bases at V and 2 bases at J, with 10 bases between. CDR1 MNHEY and CDR2 SMNVEV come from the germline V gene (reference sequence). This chain's CDR3 is CASSLNPGTYEQYF. The CDR3, as DNA: TGTGCCAGCAGTTTAAATCCGGGAACCTACGAGCAGTACTTC.

This rearrangement joins TRBV15 to TRBJ1-4; D uncertain. The germline V gene has CDR1 LNHNV and CDR2 YYDKDF (reference sequence). Trimming shortened V by 3 bases and J by 8 bases, and 16 bases separated the two germline ends. CDR3 length: 15 amino acids. This CDR3 reads CATSRFGGSEEKLFF. The CDR3 DNA follows: TGTGCCACCAGCAGGTTCGGTGGTTCGGAAGAAAAACTGTTTTTT.

This sequence joins TRBV28 and TRBJ2-7; perhaps TRBD1 as D (6 bases). Germline V gives CDR1 MDHEN, CDR2 SYDVKM. The CDR3 loop spans 15 amino acids. V dropped 5 bases and J dropped 3 bases, with 17 bases sitting between them. The CDR3 protein is CASSPRTVLFYEQYF. CDR3 sequence (DNA): TGTGCCAGCAGTCCTAGGACAGTTCTTTTCTACGAGCAGTACTTC.

J is TRBJ1-2 and V is TRBV5-1, with a possible D match to TRBD1 (5 bases). The CDR3 runs 16 residues. The germline V gene has CDR1 SGHRS and CDR2 YFSETQ. V was clipped by 3 bases and J by 2 bases, with 17 bases between them. The CDR3 sequence is CASSSNNGGGNYGYTF. The CDR3 coding sequence is TGCGCCAGCAGCTCGAACAATGGGGGAGGGAACTATGGCTACACCTTC.

The V gene is TRBV4-2, the J gene TRBJ2-1, with 8 nucleotides matching TRBD2. V shed 1 base and J 7 bases; nucleotides not matched to a gene: 6. Germline V CDR1 and CDR2: LGHNA, YNFKEQ. This CDR3 is 15 amino acids long. The CDR3 bases are TGTGCCAGCAGCCAAGGATCGGGAGGGTGGAATGAGCAGTTCTTC. Translating gives CASSQGSGGWNEQFF.

The table lists this clone with a count of one. The sample holds other DNA sequences that translate to the same CDR3. The chain uses TRBV6-5 and TRBJ1-2, with a weak D call TRBD1 (5 bases). This CDR3 contains 12 residues. The V gene's germline CDR1 is MNHEY and CDR2 SVGAGI. V shed 2 bases and J shed 6 bases, with 7 bases lying between them. In DNA, the CDR3 is TGTGCCAGCAGTTACCCGGGGGATGGCTACACCTTC. Translating gives CASSYPGDGYTF.

The chain uses TRBV29-1 and TRBJ2-3; no clear D. Trimming left V 6 bases short and J 4 bases short, with 17 bases between. The CDR3 has 14 residues. CDR1 SQVTM and CDR2 ANQGSEA come from the germline V gene. The CDR3 DNA is TGCAGCGTACACCGTAGCAGAATATCAGATACGCAGTATTTT. This gives the protein CSVHRSRISDTQYF.